This T cell receptor beta chain was documented in a study of T cell repertoires in cytomegalovirus infection. Overall study context: CMV epitopes that were recently identified and HLA-C-restricted were used alongside well-studied HLA-B-restricted ones. Both CMV infection and a matching HLA type were indicated by public TCR beta signatures. Findings of the study overall: Frequencies of public TCR beta families were cumulated, and this identified carriers of CMV plus the relevant HLA. CMV-specific TCR beta clonotypes restricted by HLA-C dominated the ex vivo response.

TCRdb reanalysed the reads using MiXCR and keeps one entry per CDR3 protein. The table shows about a million distinct CDR3 sequences, with more than 25% occurring only once. This clonotype was seen more than once but under ten times. The antigen remains undetermined. The input for sequencing was cultured CD8+ T cells from PBMCs, taken from culture after CMV antigen stimulation. This TCR came from a human donor in good health (CMV status not recorded). Some clones in this sample may be carry-over from other donors' samples.

The CDR3 sequence: CASSELAGEIYEQYF. The DNA of the CDR3 is TGTGCCAGCAGTGAACTCGCGGGGGAGATCTACGAGCAGTACTTC. This chain connects TRBV6-1 to TRBJ2-7; 7 nucleotides match TRBD2. Germline-derived CDR1 and CDR2 are MNHNS and SASEGT. CDR3 length: 15 amino acids. The J segment lost 3 bases and the V segment lost 2 bases, leaving 7 bases of the junction unmatched.